This TCR beta chain was recovered during a study of T cells in Graves' hyperthyroidism and ophthalmopathy (dated by TCRdb to the late 2010s). General notes on the study: Peripheral blood samples were taken at initial diagnosis, before any treatment was given. A discovery cohort of around 100 patients, roughly 45 with Graves' ophthalmopathy and roughly 59 with stable Graves' hyperthyroidism, was used to find distinguishing TCR V-J signatures. An independent validation cohort of around 19 hyperthyroidism patients and about 15 patients who later progressed to ophthalmopathy tested prospective prediction of ophthalmopathy. The 100 discovery patients were divided at random into training and test sets in a 7:3 ratio. In about 6 Graves' hyperthyroidism patients, the study also compared T-cell repertoires from thyroid tissue with T-cell repertoires from blood. After blood sampling, hyperthyroidism patients were treated with methimazole at a starting dose of 30 mg daily, and ophthalmopathy patients were treated with high-dose intravenous methylprednisolone. According to the paper, TCR Vbeta CDR3 sequencing was carried out on around 140 peripheral blood samples, which came from approximately 43 ophthalmopathy, 75 or so hyperthyroidism and some 17 progressor patients.

This clonotype was picked up many times. The clone's antigen remains unknown. No much larger clone exists at a distance of one base, and base qualities are not known. From cysteine to phenylalanine, the CDR3 is 16 amino acids long. The DNA shown is the 48-base CDR3, in frame from base 1. Reading the germline V gene (reference sequence) gives CDR1 LGHDT and CDR2 YNNKEL. At the junction V is shortened by 5 bases and J by 4 bases; bases outside the gene matches: 6. Points the paper makes about the study in general: No statistical method was used to set the sample size in advance, and investigators knew the group allocation. During validation, the model predicted progression to ophthalmopathy a median of roughly six months ahead of onset, with 70.59% sensitivity and roughly 72% specificity. In cross-validation, a model built on a 13 V-J signature told ophthalmopathy apart from stable hyperthyroidism with over 85% sensitivity and around 84% specificity, and in testing the same model reached 80%/75%. Most expanded thyroid clonotypes (frequency above 0.001) were also detected in blood, suggesting blood repertoires may reflect thyroid immune responses.

The TCR beta CDR3 regions were amplified from the RNA transcripts. The TCR CDR3 was subjected to a first round of RT-PCR using the HTBI primer set and the Qiagen OneStep RT-PCR kit. Libraries were constructed in a second round of multiplex PCR, after which size selection and purification were performed. Paired-end sequencing of the libraries was performed with 100 bp reads on an Illumina HiSeq2000. Per the authors' processing: SOAPnuke was used to process the raw data, throwing out any read that contained adapters or uncalled bases, had a mean Phred below 15, or lacked an exact constant-primer or identifier match. High-quality paired reads were merged using COPE v1.2.5, and each unique nucleotide sequence was defined as a clonotype. MiTCR v1.1 was used to align the clonotypes against IMGT TRBV, TRBD and TRBJ reference segments. Analysis was restricted to V-J combinations with a frequency above 0.0001, which covered about 99% of repertoires. The TCS score was defined as the ratio of F50 (clonal expansion) to E x V (chaos), calculated using BLOSUM62-based TCRdist between CDR3 peptides within each V-J. Welch's t-statistics and random forest reduced 500 to 550 V-J features to some 14, which were used in a naive Bayes classifier (R e1071). TCRdb handled the public reads itself, with Q25 trimming in fastp and clone calling in MiXCR, and kept productive beta chains. Every entry covers one CDR3 protein and lists the most common genes and DNA from its rows. TCRdb assigned the V and J calls; the authors' analysis was not used. In all, the sample holds about 580,000 distinct CDR3 sequences, and over 11% of those were seen once. The top ten constitute less than 6% of the sample.

Hyperthyroidism patients were newly diagnosed, had a disease duration of under 2 months, and were aged 18 to 65 years. Any patient with an uncontrolled infection, another autoimmune disease, pregnancy or lactation was excluded. Clinical symptoms, serum thyroxine and TRAb, thyroid ultrasound, and orbital computed tomography formed the basis for the diagnoses. Blood from progressor patients was collected at the time of first diagnosis with hyperthyroidism, before any ophthalmopathy symptoms had appeared. PBMCs were separated from approximately 10 ml of fresh peripheral blood using Ficoll-Paque density gradient centrifugation. Progressor patients were defined as those initially diagnosed with Graves' hyperthyroidism in whom ophthalmopathy developed during follow-up. Trizol reagent was used to extract total RNA, and RNA quality was then checked on an Agilent 2100 Bioanalyzer.

The V gene is TRBV3-1 and the J gene is TRBJ2-3; 13 of the junction bases match TRBD2. Sequences were obtained from blood. This sequence originates from a woman aged 25 to 45 with Graves' hyperthyroidism that later progressed to Graves' ophthalmopathy. The CDR3 has the sequence CASSSGLAGDADTQYF. The sequence in DNA is TGTGCCAGCAGCTCCGGACTAGCGGGAGACGCAGATACGCAGTATTTT.